The 9 T cell receptor beta chains presented below share a single source sample, sequenced in a study of blood T cell repertoires in COVID-19. Clones were read by immunoSEQ multiplex PCR, and TCRdb kept only the in-frame ones, dropping some. The sample holds around 500,000 clones, roughly 90% seen once. The sample comprised PBMCs or T cells enriched from blood (not recorded which). These receptor sequences come from a woman aged 40 to 50 who had recovered from COVID-19.

This chain uses TRBV19 with TRBJ2-1; 10 nucleotides line up with TRBD2. V trimming: 1 base; J trimming: 9 bases; junction bases outside the gene matches: 3. The CDR3 is 14 residues long. Germline V lookup: CDR1 LNHDA, CDR2 SQIVND (reference sequence). The DNA of the CDR3 is TGTGCCAGTAGTATAGCACTAGCGGGATCTGAGCAGTTCTTC. As protein: CASSIALAGSEQFF.

The chain combines TRBV4-3 with TRBJ2-1, with D perhaps matching TRBD2 (6 bases). The CDR3 has 15 amino acids. Germline CDR1 reads LGHNA; CDR2 reads YSLEER. The ends were cut back, 1 base at V and 2 bases at J, with 9 bases in the middle. The CDR3 protein is CASSQVAATYNEQFF. In nucleotides, the CDR3 is TGCGCCAGCAGCCAAGTAGCGGCCACCTACAATGAGCAGTTCTTC.

This clone was seen once. This chain connects TRBV3-1 (or the pseudogene TRBV3-2) to TRBJ2-2; the D gene is possibly TRBD1 (6 bases). CDR3 size: 16 residues. V was clipped by 0 bases and J by 4 bases, with 12 bases between them. Germline values: CDR1 LGHDT, CDR2 YNNKEL (reference sequence). The CDR3, as DNA: TGTGCCAGCAGCCAAGATCGGTCCAGGGGCACCGGGGAGCTGTTTTTT. Encoded protein: CASSQDRSRGTGELFF.

This chain joins TRBV6-5 and TRBJ2-3; 7 positions agree with TRBD2. From germline, CDR1 is MNHEY and CDR2 SVGAGI. After removal of 4 bases from V and 2 bases from J, the junction contained 9 bases not matched to a gene. CDR3 length: 16 residues. CDR3 loop: CASSFSAGVPTDTQYF. Here the CDR3 DNA reads TGTGCCAGCAGTTTCTCGGCGGGGGTTCCCACAGATACGCAGTATTTT.

This sequence joins TRBV7-2 and TRBJ1-3; 8 bases line up with TRBD1. Germline CDR1 is SGHTA and CDR2 is FQGNSA. V lost 2 bases, J lost 2 bases, and 11 bases stayed unmatched. This CDR3 is built from 18 residues. The CDR3 region is CASSLWRDRRLTGNTIYF. CDR3 DNA: TGTGCCAGCAGCTTATGGCGGGACAGGCGATTAACTGGAAACACCATATATTTT.

The V call is TRBV15, the J call TRBJ1-3; D is unclear. The CDR3 covers 17 residues. Trimming removed 0 bases at V and 0 bases at J, with 12 bases between. Germline V CDR1 and CDR2: LNHNV, YYDKDF (reference sequence). CDR3 residues: CATSRDAAISSGNTIYF. CDR3 coding DNA: TGTGCCACCAGCAGAGATGCAGCGATTAGCTCTGGAAACACCATATATTTT.

For the CDR3, the DNA is TGTGCCAGCAGCCCGGACAGGGGAATATACTACGAGCAGTACTTC. Translated: CASSPDRGIYYEQYF. The chain joins TRBV7-9 to TRBJ2-7; 9 bases align to TRBD1. After removal of 5 bases from V and 3 bases from J, the junction contained 8 bases not matched to a gene. The germline V gene has CDR1 SEHNR and CDR2 FQNEAQ (reference sequence). The CDR3 runs to 15 residues.

The chain combines TRBV5-4 with TRBJ2-7; D might be TRBD1 (5 bases). The V gene lost 4 bases and the J gene lost 1 base, with 9 bases spanning the gap. Germline CDR1 reads SGHNT; CDR2 reads YYREEE (reference sequence). This CDR3 has 13 amino acids. Here the CDR3 reads CASSLDISYEQYF. The CDR3 region has the DNA TGTGCCAGCAGCCTGGACATTTCCTACGAGCAGTACTTC.

The V and J genes are TRBV3-1 (or the pseudogene TRBV3-2) and TRBJ1-2; 7 bases line up with TRBD1. CDR1 is LGHDT and CDR2 is YNNKEL in the germline V gene (reference sequence). CDR3 length: 15 amino acids. V shed 4 bases and J 6 bases; nucleotides not matched to a gene: 11. DNA of the CDR3: TGTGCCAGCAGCCTCTCACAGGGGTGGAGGAATGGCTACACCTTC. It is translated as CASSLSQGWRNGYTF.